A selection of T cell receptor beta chains follows, all from one sample in a study of PD-1 blockade in classical Hodgkin lymphoma. The repertoire was sequenced with immunoSEQ multiplex PCR; TCRdb's copy has only in-frame clones and lacks some. The top ten clones hold 9% to 15% of a sample with around 96,000 clones, approximately 88% of them seen once. Specimen: peripheral blood mononuclear cells (PBMCs), collected at baseline. Receptors originate from a human donor with classical Hodgkin lymphoma. The CDR3 runs from the conserved cysteine through the conserved F or W. Each record gives: J gene, V gene, D gene, clone size, CDR3 length, CDR3 DNA, CDR3 protein. A D gene is named only where the DNA matches it firmly. Size is omitted from some rows. Given values are once, few, many or a class for expanded clones.

J: TRBJ2-1
V: TRBV7-2
D: TRBD2
size: -
length: 16
DNA: TGTGCCAGCAGCTTACGACTAGCGGGAGGGGGGGATGAGCAGTTCTTC
CDR3: CASSLRLAGGGDEQFF

J: TRBJ1-4
V: TRBV7-9
D: -
size: -
length: 13
DNA: TGTGCCAGCAGCTTAGGAGGGGGGGAAAAACTGTTTTTT
CDR3: CASSLGGGEKLFF

J: TRBJ2-3
V: TRBV25-1
D: TRBD1
size: -
length: 15
DNA: TGTGCCAGCAGCCCCCCCGGGACAGGGTCGGATACGCAGTATTTT
CDR3: CASSPPGTGSDTQYF

J: TRBJ1-1
V: TRBV5-1
D: -
size: -
length: 14
DNA: TGCGCCAGCAGCTCGGGACTAGGGGTCCCTGAAGCTTTCTTT
CDR3: CASSSGLGVPEAFF

J: TRBJ2-7
V: TRBV6-6
D: -
size: -
length: 11
DNA: TGTGCCACGACTAGCTCCTACGAGCAGTACTTC
CDR3: CATTSSYEQYF

J: TRBJ2-2
V: TRBV5-5
D: TRBD2
size: -
length: 17
DNA: TGTGCCAGCAGCTTGGTTATTGGACTAGCGGGCACCGGGGAGCTGTTTTTT
CDR3: CASSLVIGLAGTGELFF

J: TRBJ2-1
V: TRBV2
D: -
size: -
length: 14
DNA: TGTGCCAGCAGTGACCCCGACGCGGGTGATGAGCAGTTCTTC
CDR3: CASSDPDAGDEQFF

J: TRBJ2-7
V: TRBV6-6
D: TRBD1
size: -
length: 16
DNA: TGTGCCAGCAGTTACTTACGACAGGGAGTGAAGTACGAGCAGTACTTC
CDR3: CASSYLRQGVKYEQYF

J: TRBJ2-7
V: TRBV7-2
D: TRBD2
size: -
length: 16
DNA: TGTGCCAGCAGCTCCAGTGTGGCTAGCGGGAGCTACGAGCAGTACTTC
CDR3: CASSSSVASGSYEQYF

J: TRBJ2-3
V: TRBV4-1
D: -
size: once
length: 17
DNA: TGCGCCAGCAGCCAAGCGTTCACCGGTCGGGTCGGAAATACGCAGTATTTT
CDR3: CASSQAFTGRVGNTQYF

J: TRBJ2-2
V: TRBV7-3
D: TRBD2
size: -
length: 14
DNA: TGTGCCAGCAGCCTTCTAGCGGGAGCCGGGGAGCTGTTTTTT
CDR3: CASSLLAGAGELFF

J: TRBJ2-7
V: TRBV6-5
D: -
size: -
length: 14
DNA: TGTGCCAGCAGTTACTCGTCAGGGGGGTACGAGCAGTACTTC
CDR3: CASSYSSGGYEQYF

J: TRBJ1-5
V: TRBV30
D: -
size: -
length: 15
DNA: TGTGCCTGGAGTGAAAGGGGAGTCGGTGATCAGCCCCAGCATTTT
CDR3: CAWSERGVGDQPQHF

J: TRBJ1-1
V: TRBV5-4
D: -
size: -
length: 14
DNA: TGTGCCAGCAGCTTCCAGGGCTTGAACACTGAAGCTTTCTTT
CDR3: CASSFQGLNTEAFF

J: TRBJ2-3
V: TRBV2
D: -
size: few
length: 14
DNA: TGTGCCAGCACTGCCTACTCAAGCACAGATACGCAGTATTTT
CDR3: CASTAYSSTDTQYF

J: TRBJ2-3
V: TRBV10-2
D: TRBD2
size: once
length: 18
DNA: TGCGCCAGCAGCGGGTTAGCTAGCGGGTCGGCTAGCACAGATACGCAGTATTTT
CDR3: CASSGLASGSASTDTQYF

J: TRBJ1-5
V: TRBV9
D: -
size: -
length: 15
DNA: TGTGCCAGCAGCGTAGGCAGGCCTCTCAATCAGCCCCAGCATTTT
CDR3: CASSVGRPLNQPQHF

J: TRBJ1-2
V: TRBV19
D: -
size: -
length: 16
DNA: TGTGCCAGTAGTATACACGGGATGTTACAGTTCTATGGCTACACCTTC
CDR3: CASSIHGMLQFYGYTF

J: TRBJ2-2
V: TRBV9
D: TRBD2
size: -
length: 15
DNA: TGTGCCAGCAGCCCCACGTTGGGCGGGAGCGGGGAGCTGTTTTTT
CDR3: CASSPTLGGSGELFF

J: TRBJ2-3
V: TRBV6-4
D: -
size: -
length: 15
DNA: TGTGCCAGCAGCGAATCTAGCGCCCGGGCAGATACGCAGTATTTT
CDR3: CASSESSARADTQYF

J: TRBJ2-1
V: TRBV7-2
D: TRBD1
size: few
length: 14
DNA: TGTGCCAGCAGCCGGGGACAGGGGGATCGTGAGCAGTTCTTC
CDR3: CASSRGQGDREQFF

J: TRBJ2-7
V: TRBV5-1
D: -
size: few
length: 13
DNA: TGCGCCAGCAGCATGGGGAGGACCTACGAGCAGTACTTC
CDR3: CASSMGRTYEQYF